This paragraph covers one T cell receptor (beta chain) sequence. Its antigen is unidentified. Mismatch with germline at one junction end may stem from a read error. The PCR employed 60 Vbeta primers together with 13 Jbeta primers. Sequenced by immunoSEQ multiplex PCR; TCRdb stores in-frame clones only, minus some. The table lists more than 95,000 clones, 83% of them singletons. Germline V lookup: CDR1 SQVTM, CDR2 ANQGSEA. The CDR3 loop spans 13 amino acids. These data are taken from a study of cytomegalovirus exposure and HLA in healthy donors. Across the study: Earlier, almost 120 million unique TCR beta sequences were recovered from about 200 million T cells by an analysis.

Study results and limitations: Reportedly, a later analysis found an Asian-associated ancestry cluster had fewer N-insertions than the roughly 700-donor mean. In a later analysis, TCR beta V- and J-gene trimming was associated with a missense DCLRE1C variant. HLA allele associations emerged for about 18,000 TCR beta sequences in a later analysis, at 0.05 false discovery rate.

Material: PBMCs. The chain carries TRBV29-1 and TRBJ2-1, with D perhaps matching TRBD2 (5 bases). This receptor was taken from a woman aged 40-49 years in good health and CMV-seropositive. The DNA for the CDR3 is TGCAGCGTGAAGGGTTGGCTAGCAGAGACCCGGATCTTC. It encodes CSVKGWLAETRIF.